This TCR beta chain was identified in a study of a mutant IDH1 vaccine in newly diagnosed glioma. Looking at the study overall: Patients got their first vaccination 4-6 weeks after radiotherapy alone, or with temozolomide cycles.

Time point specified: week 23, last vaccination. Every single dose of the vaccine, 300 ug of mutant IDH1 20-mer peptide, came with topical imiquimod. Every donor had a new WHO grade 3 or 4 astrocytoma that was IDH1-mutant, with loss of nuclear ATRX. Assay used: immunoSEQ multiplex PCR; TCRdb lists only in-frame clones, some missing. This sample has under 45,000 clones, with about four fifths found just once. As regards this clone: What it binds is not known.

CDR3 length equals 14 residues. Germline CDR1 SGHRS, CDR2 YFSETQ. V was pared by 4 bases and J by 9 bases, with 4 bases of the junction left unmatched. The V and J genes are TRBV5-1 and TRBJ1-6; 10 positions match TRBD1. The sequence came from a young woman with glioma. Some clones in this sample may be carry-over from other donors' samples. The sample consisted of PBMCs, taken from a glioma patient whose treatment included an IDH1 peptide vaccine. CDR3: CASSRDRGPSPLHF. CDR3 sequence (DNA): TGCGCCAGCAGCCGGGACAGGGGACCTTCACCCCTCCACTTT.